This is a list of T cell receptor beta chains from one sample in a study of T cell repertoires in cytomegalovirus infection. The antigens for these receptors are not known. Via MiXCR, TCRdb re-called the reads, giving one row per CDR3 protein. The sample lists approximately 120,000 distinct CDR3 sequences; roughly 30% were seen once. Sequencing used CD8+ T cells from cultured PBMCs, obtained from culture after CMV antigen stimulation. The source is a human donor in good health (CMV status not recorded). Some clones in this sample may be carry-over from other donors' samples. CDR3s include the opening cysteine and the closing phenylalanine or tryptophan. The D gene is left open where the match is weak. Where a row states a size, it is once, few, many or the class of an expanded clone; other rows omit it.

TRBJ2-7 | NA | NA | TRBV5-1 | TGCGCCAGCAGACTCAGGACTTCCTACGAGCAGTACTTC | CASRLRTSYEQYF
TRBJ2-3 | TRBD2 | NA | TRBV4-2 | TGTGCCAGCAGCCAGGAGTCCGGGAGGCGGGGGGCGCGGGATACGCAGTATTTT | CASSQESGRRGARDTQYF
TRBJ1-5 | NA | NA | TRBV6-6 | TGTGCCAGCAGTTACGGGCCATATGGCAATCAGCCCCAGCATTTT | CASSYGPYGNQPQHF
TRBJ1-1 | NA | many | TRBV20-1 | TGCAGTGCGCCGGAGGGCAGAGGGAACACTGAAGCTTTCTTT | CSAPEGRGNTEAFF
TRBJ2-1 | NA | few | TRBV6-4 | TGTGCCAGCAGCGCCGACAGAGACTCCTACAATGAGCAGTTCTTC | CASSADRDSYNEQFF
TRBJ1-1 | NA | few | TRBV20-1 | TGCAGTGCTTACACGAACACTGAAGCTTTCTTT | CSAYTNTEAFF
TRBJ1-5 | NA | few | TRBV12-3/TRBV12-4 | TGTGCCAGCAGCCGCCCCGGGGGGAGCAATCAGCCCCAGCATTTT | CASSRPGGSNQPQHF
TRBJ2-2 | TRBD1 | NA | TRBV6-8 | TGTGCCAGCAGTTACTCAGGGACAGGGGTACGGGAGCTGTTTTTT | CASSYSGTGVRELFF
TRBJ1-3 | NA | NA | TRBV5-6 | TGTGCCAGCAGCTTGGCTCAGTTCGTCTCTGGAAACACCATATATTTT | CASSLAQFVSGNTIYF
TRBJ2-1 | TRBD2 | few | TRBV5-4 | TGTGCCAGCAGCTGGACTAGCGGGAACTATGAGCAGTTCTTC | CASSWTSGNYEQFF
TRBJ1-5 | NA | NA | TRBV27 | TGTGCCAGCAGTCCGGGGAATCAGCCCCAGCATTTT | CASSPGNQPQHF
TRBJ2-7 | TRBD1 | few | TRBV28 | TGTGCCATAGGGGGACAGGATCGGACCGAGCAGTACTTC | CAIGGQDRTEQYF
TRBJ1-2 | TRBD1 | few | TRBV28 | TGTGCCATCCACCGGGACAGGGGGCACTATGGCTACACCTTC | CAIHRDRGHYGYTF
TRBJ2-1 | TRBD2 | NA | TRBV7-8 | TGTGCCAGCAGCTTAGAAGCGGGGGCCTTCAATGAGCAGTTCTTC | CASSLEAGAFNEQFF
TRBJ1-2 | TRBD1 | NA | TRBV9 | TGTGCCAGCAGTACGACAGGGGGTTATGGCTACACCTTC | CASSTTGGYGYTF
TRBJ2-5 | TRBD2 | few | TRBV6-6 | TGTGCCAGCAGTTACTCCGCGGGGGGCCAAGAGACCCAGTACTTC | CASSYSAGGQETQYF
TRBJ1-6 | NA | NA | TRBV6-1 | TGTGCCAGCACGGACACCGTCGGTTCACCCCTCCACTTT | CASTDTVGSPLHF
TRBJ1-1 | NA | NA | TRBV9 | TGTGCCAGCAGCGTAGACAGGTCGTTCACTGAAGCTTTCTTT | CASSVDRSFTEAFF
TRBJ1-2 | NA | few | TRBV4-1 | TGCGCCAGCAGCCAATACGCAGGGGATAACTATGGCTACACCTTC | CASSQYAGDNYGYTF
TRBJ2-2 | NA | few | TRBV7-9 | TGTGCCAGCACCAACGGCATGGCGTCCGGGGAGCTGTTTTTT | CASTNGMASGELFF
TRBJ1-2 | TRBD1 | NA | TRBV6-5 | TGTGCCAGCAGTTACGGGACAGGGGGCGGCTACACCTTC | CASSYGTGGGYTF
TRBJ2-1 | NA | many | TRBV7-2 | TGTGCCAGCAGCTTGCTAGCCGTCTCCTACAATGAGCAGTTCTTC | CASSLLAVSYNEQFF
TRBJ1-5 | NA | NA | TRBV6-1 | TGTGCCAGCAGTGAAGTGAGTGGATATCAGCCCCAGCATTTT | CASSEVSGYQPQHF
TRBJ1-5 | NA | NA | TRBV3-1 | TGTGCCAGCAGCCAAGACCCTCGGCAGCCCCAGCATTTT | CASSQDPRQPQHF
TRBJ1-1 | NA | NA | TRBV19 | TGTGCCAGTAAAAACGTGGGTATCACTGAAGCTTTCTTT | CASKNVGITEAFF
TRBJ2-7 | TRBD1 | few | TRBV28 | TGTGCCAGCAGTTACCTTGTCTCAGGGGGCTCCTACGAGCAGTACTTC | CASSYLVSGGSYEQYF
TRBJ2-1 | NA | few | TRBV12-3/TRBV12-4 | TGTGCCAGCGGGGTAGGTGAGCAGTTCTTC | CASGVGEQFF
TRBJ1-1 | TRBD1 | many | TRBV15 | TGTGCCACCAGCAGGGACAGGGGGCTGGGCACTGAAGCTTTCTTT | CATSRDRGLGTEAFF